This T cell receptor beta chain was sequenced during a study of CD8+ T cells in alopecia areata. Study details: Among treated patients, oral tofacitinib was administered at 5 to 10 mg twice daily.

The sample holds one count of this clone. The antigen remains unidentified. RNA was extracted and reverse transcribed into cDNA as the sequencing template. The protocol was immunoSEQ multiplex PCR, while the TCRdb copy is restricted to in-frame clones and leaves out a portion. The data show more than 200,000 clones, with around two thirds seen just once and around 1.2% held by the top ten. Regarding the study as a whole: More clonal than normal scalp was lesional scalp, particularly alopecia totalis/universalis.

The sequencing used CD4+ T cells sorted from blood, collected at week 0. The clonotype originates from a human donor with alopecia areata.

The CDR3 protein is CAWSQGLYGYTF. The CDR3, as DNA: TGTGCCTGGTCACAGGGTCTCTATGGCTACACCTTC. V usage is TRBV30 and J usage is TRBJ1-2; weak D call: TRBD1 (6 bases). Trimming cost V 5 bases and J 4 bases, with 11 bases left between them. The CDR3 consists of 12 residues. Germline loops: CDR1 GTSNPN, CDR2 SVGIG (reference sequence).